The clone carrying this T cell receptor (beta chain) was seen a handful of times. The data are from a study of OX40 agonist ivuxolimab in advanced cancers. Study summary: Antecedent anti-PD-1, anti-PD-L1 or anti-CTLA-4 therapy was permissible, with under 50% having received some.

In germline, CDR1 is SGHVS, CDR2 FQNEAQ. This CDR3 has 14 residues. The V gene lost 5 bases and the J gene lost 2 bases, with 13 bases spanning the gap. Repertoires were generated with immunoSEQ multiplex PCR, while TCRdb's copy carries only in-frame clones and drops some. The sample lists about 50,000 clones; approximately 80% were seen once. This specimen consisted of CD4+ or CD8+ T cells sorted from blood, obtained in a trial of the OX40 agonist ivuxolimab. The chain joins TRBV7-8 to TRBJ2-7, with a tentative D call TRBD1 (6 bases). The TCR comes from an adult with an advanced solid tumor such as melanoma, head and neck, liver or kidney cancer. CDR3: CASSVRDNAYEQYF. In DNA form, the CDR3 reads TGTGCCAGCAGCGTCCGGGACAACGCCTACGAGCAGTACTTC. Using reference TRBV7-8 and TRBJ2-7 for the parts outside the CDR3, the full variable domain is GAGVSQSPRYKVAKRGQDVALRCDPISGHVSLFWYQQALGQGPEFLTYFQNEAQLDKSGLPSDRFFAERPEGSVSTLKIQRTQQEDSAVYLCASSVRDNAYEQYFGPGTRLTVT.